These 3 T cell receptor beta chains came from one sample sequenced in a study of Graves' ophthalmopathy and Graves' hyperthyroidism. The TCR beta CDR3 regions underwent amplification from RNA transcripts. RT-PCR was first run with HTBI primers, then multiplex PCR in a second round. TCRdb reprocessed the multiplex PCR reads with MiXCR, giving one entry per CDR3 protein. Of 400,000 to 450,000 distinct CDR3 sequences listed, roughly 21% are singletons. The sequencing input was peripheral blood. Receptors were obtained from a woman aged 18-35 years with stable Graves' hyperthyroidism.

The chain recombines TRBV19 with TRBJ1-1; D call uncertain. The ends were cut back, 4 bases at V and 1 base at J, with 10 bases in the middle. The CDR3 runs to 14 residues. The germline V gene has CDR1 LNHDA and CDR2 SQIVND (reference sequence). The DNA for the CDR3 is TGTGCCAGTAGTACCCAGACGGAGAACACTGAAGCTTTCTTT. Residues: CASSTQTENTEAFF.

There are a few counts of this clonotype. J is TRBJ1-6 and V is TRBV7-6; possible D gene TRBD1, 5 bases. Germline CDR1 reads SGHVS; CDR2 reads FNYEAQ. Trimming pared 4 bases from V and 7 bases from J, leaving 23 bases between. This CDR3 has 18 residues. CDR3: CASSSYPRGGRTNSPLHF. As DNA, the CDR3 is TGTGCCAGCAGCTCATACCCCCGGGGGGGTAGAACGAATTCACCCCTCCACTTT.

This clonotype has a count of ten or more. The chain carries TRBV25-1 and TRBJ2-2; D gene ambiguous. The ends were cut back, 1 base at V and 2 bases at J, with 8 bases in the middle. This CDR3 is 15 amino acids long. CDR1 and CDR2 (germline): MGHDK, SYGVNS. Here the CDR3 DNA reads TGTGCCAGCAGTGAATGGAACACCAACACCGGGGAGCTGTTTTTT. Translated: CASSEWNTNTGELFF.